This T cell receptor beta chain comes out of a study of T-cell reconstitution after alpha-beta-depleted transplantation in children. About this clonotype: Its target is not known.

The V gene's germline CDR1 is ENHRY and CDR2 SYGVKD. The J segment lost 1 base and the V segment lost 4 bases, leaving 2 bases of the junction unmatched. The CDR3 runs 16 residues. The TCRbeta library incorporated unique molecular identifiers. TCRdb fed the PCR reads into MiXCR, producing one record per CDR3 protein. The profile shows fewer than 1 million distinct CDR3 sequences, around 17% of them singletons. Study-wide results and caveats: Several hundred graft clones that had expanded were reportedly the source of alpha-beta T cells about two months after transplant.

This TCR derives from a male patient aged 10 to 17 who had a stem cell transplant for acute lymphoblastic leukemia, so the T cells may come from the graft donor. The chain employs TRBV10-3 and TRBJ2-1, with TRBD2 matching 12 bases. This sample comprised PBMCs, mostly from graft donor cells, obtained 360 days after TCRalphabeta/CD19-depleted stem cell transplant. CDR3 nucleotide sequence: TGTGCCATCAGTGGGACTAGCGGGAAGTCCTACAATGAGCAGTTCTTC. This translates into CAISGTSGKSYNEQFF.